The present T cell receptor (beta chain) was sequenced within a study of Ad26.COV2.S vaccination and SARS-CoV-2 variants. The wider study: It was the COV1001 Ad26.COV2.S trial arm that included the donor. The study gave Ad26.COV2.S intramuscularly, once or twice 56 days apart. Notes on the study in general: While placebo recipients had lower spike-specific TCR breadth, vaccine recipients had more.

Treatment described: roughly 20 received Ad26.COV2.S at low or high dose, single or two shots; 5 received placebo; per-sample allocation not given. Sample collection was performed on day 63 after the first vaccine or placebo injection. An Ad26 vector expressing Wuhan-strain SARS-CoV-2 spike served as the vaccine. This clone has just a few counts. Its target is unknown. Libraries were prepared by immunoSEQ multiplex PCR; TCRdb keeps only in-frame clonotypes and omits some of them. The data show around 400,000 clones, roughly 80% seen once. Per germline, CDR1 SQVTM and CDR2 ANQGSEA. This CDR3 contains 15 residues. V shed 5 bases and J shed 0 bases, with 16 bases lying between them.

The rearrangement uses TRBV29-1 and TRBJ1-1; D is possibly TRBD1 (5 bases). Material: peripheral blood, obtained in a trial of Ad26.COV2.S vaccine versus placebo. The origin of this receptor is a person between 18 and 65 years old who received the Ad26.COV2.S COVID-19 vaccine or a placebo. The CDR3 DNA reads TGCAGCGTTTCCGCAGGGTGGGGTATGAACACTGAAGCTTTCTTT. It is translated as CSVSAGWGMNTEAFF.